This T cell receptor beta chain was recovered during a study of T cell responses to AZD1222 COVID-19 vaccine. With regard to this clone: Antigen specificity is unknown.

Generated by immunoSEQ multiplex PCR, the TCRdb table keeps only in-frame clones and is missing some. This sample has about 110,000 clones, with 88% found just once. General study points: Spike regions recognized by vaccine-associated CD4 TCRs spanned the protein, led by 160-218 and 743-854. Only 5 or 6 AZD1222 recipients were seropositive at baseline.

Germline V gene data show CDR1 as MNHEY and CDR2 as SVGAGI. V shed 5 bases and J shed 0 bases, with 14 bases lying between them. The CDR3 has 15 amino acids. Source: peripheral blood, taken on day 0 of AZD1222 vaccination. The chain employs TRBV6-5 and TRBJ2-7; a weak D match, TRBD2 (6 bases). The source of this sequence is an adult in good health. CDR3 sequence reads: CASSPWMGGSYEQYF. The CDR3 DNA sequence: TGTGCCAGCAGTCCCTGGATGGGAGGCTCCTACGAGCAGTACTTC.